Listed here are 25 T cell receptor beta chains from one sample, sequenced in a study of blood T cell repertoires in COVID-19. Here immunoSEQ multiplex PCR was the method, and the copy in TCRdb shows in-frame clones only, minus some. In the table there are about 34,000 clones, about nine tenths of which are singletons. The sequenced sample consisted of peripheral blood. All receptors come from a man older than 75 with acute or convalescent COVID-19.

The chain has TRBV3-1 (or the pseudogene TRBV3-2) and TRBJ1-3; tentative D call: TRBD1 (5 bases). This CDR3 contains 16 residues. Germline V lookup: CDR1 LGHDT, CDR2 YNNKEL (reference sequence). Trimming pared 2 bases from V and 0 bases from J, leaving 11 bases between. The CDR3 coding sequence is TGTGCCAGCAGCCAACGCGACAGTTACTCTGGAAACACCATATATTTT. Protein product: CASSQRDSYSGNTIYF.

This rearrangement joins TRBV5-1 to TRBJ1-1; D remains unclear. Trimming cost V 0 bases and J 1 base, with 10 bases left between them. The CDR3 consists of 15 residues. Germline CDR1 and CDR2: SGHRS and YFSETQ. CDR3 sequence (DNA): TGCGCCAGCAGCTTGGCGGTGGGGAGGAACACTGAAGCTTTCTTT. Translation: CASSLAVGRNTEAFF.

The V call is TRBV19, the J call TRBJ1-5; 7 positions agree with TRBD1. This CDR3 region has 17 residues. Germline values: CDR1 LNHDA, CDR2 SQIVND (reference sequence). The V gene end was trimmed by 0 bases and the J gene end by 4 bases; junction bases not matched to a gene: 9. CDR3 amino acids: CASSIDQDREENQPQHF. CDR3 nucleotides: TGTGCCAGTAGTATAGACCAAGACAGGGAGGAAAATCAGCCCCAGCATTTT.

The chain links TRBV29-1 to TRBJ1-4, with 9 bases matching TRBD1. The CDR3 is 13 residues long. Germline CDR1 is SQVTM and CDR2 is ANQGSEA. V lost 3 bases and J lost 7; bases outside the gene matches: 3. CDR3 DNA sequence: TGCAGCGTTGAGGGACAGGGAGCTGAAAAACTGTTTTTT. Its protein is CSVEGQGAEKLFF.

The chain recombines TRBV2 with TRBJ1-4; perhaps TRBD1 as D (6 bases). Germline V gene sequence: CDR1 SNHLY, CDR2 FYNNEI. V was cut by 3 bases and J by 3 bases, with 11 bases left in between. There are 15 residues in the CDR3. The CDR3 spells CASSENRVANEKLFF. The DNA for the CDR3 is TGTGCCAGCAGTGAGAACAGGGTTGCTAATGAAAAACTGTTTTTT. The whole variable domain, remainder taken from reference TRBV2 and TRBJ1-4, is EPEVTQTPSHQVTQMGQEVILRCVPISNHLYFYWYRQILGQKVEFLVSFYNNEISEKSEIFDDQFSVERPDGSNFTLKIRSTKLEDSAMYFCASSENRVANEKLFFGSGTQLSVL.

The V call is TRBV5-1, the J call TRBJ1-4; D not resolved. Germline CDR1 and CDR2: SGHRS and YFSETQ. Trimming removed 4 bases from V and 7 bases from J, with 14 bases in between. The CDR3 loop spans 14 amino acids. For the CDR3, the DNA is TGCGCCAGCAGCCCCCGCGCGGATAGTGAAAAACTGTTTTTT. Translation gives CASSPRADSEKLFF.

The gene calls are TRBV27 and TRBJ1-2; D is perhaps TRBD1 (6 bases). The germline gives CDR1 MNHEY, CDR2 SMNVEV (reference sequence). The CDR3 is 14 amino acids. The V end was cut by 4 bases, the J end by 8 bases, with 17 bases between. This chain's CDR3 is CASSSHQGFRGYTF. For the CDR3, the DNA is TGTGCCAGCAGTTCCCACCAGGGGTTCCGCGGCTACACCTTC.

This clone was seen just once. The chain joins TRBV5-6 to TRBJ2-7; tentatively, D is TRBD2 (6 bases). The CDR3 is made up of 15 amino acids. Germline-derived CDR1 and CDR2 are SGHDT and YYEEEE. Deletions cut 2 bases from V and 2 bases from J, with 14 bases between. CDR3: CASSFGTRLTYEQYF. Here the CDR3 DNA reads TGTGCCAGCAGCTTCGGGACTCGACTGACCTACGAGCAGTACTTC.

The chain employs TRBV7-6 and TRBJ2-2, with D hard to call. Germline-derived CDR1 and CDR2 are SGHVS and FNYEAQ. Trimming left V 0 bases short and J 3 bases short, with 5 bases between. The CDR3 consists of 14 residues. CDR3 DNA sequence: TGTGCCAGCAGCTTAGCGCCGGACACCGGGGAGCTGTTTTTT. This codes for CASSLAPDTGELFF.

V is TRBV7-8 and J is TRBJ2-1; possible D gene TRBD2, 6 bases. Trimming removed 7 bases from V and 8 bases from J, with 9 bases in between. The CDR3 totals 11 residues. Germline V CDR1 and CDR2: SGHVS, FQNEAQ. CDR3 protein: CASTGGDEQFF. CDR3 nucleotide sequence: TGTGCCAGCACCGGGGGAGATGAGCAGTTCTTC.

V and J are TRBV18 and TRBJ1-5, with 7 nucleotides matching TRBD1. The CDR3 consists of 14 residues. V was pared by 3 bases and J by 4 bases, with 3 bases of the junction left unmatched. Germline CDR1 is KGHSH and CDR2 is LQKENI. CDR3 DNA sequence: TGTGCCAGCTCACCGGGACAGCGAAATCAGCCCCAGCATTTT. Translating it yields CASSPGQRNQPQHF.

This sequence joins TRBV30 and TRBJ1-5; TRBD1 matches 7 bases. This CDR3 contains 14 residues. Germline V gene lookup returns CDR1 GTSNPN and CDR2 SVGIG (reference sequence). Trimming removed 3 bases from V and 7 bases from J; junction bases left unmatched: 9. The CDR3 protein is CAWSETGAGQPQHF. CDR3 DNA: TGTGCCTGGAGCGAAACAGGGGCCGGCCAGCCCCAGCATTTT.

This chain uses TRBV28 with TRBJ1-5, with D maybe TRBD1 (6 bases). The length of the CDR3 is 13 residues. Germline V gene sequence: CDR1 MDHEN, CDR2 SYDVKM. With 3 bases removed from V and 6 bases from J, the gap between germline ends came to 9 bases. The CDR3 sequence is CASSLTGGQPQHF. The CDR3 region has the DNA TGTGCCAGCAGTTTGACAGGCGGTCAGCCCCAGCATTTT.

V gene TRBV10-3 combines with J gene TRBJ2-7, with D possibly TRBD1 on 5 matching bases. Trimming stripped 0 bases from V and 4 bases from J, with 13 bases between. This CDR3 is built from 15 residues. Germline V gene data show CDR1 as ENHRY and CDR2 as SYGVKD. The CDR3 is CAISESSRAYYEQYF. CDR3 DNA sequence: TGTGCCATCAGTGAGTCATCCAGGGCCTATTACGAGCAGTACTTC.

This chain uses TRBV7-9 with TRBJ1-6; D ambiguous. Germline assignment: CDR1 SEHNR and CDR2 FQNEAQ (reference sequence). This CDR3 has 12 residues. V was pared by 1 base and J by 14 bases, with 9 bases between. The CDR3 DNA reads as TGTGCCAGCAGCTTAGAGGAGGACTCCCTCCACTTT. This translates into CASSLEEDSLHF.

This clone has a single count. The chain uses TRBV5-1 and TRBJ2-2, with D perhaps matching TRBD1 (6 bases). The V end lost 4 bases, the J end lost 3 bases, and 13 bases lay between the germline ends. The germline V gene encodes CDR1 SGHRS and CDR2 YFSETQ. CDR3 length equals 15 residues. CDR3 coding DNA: TGCGCCAGCAGCAGAATATCAGGGGACACCGGGGAGCTGTTTTTT. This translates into CASSRISGDTGELFF.

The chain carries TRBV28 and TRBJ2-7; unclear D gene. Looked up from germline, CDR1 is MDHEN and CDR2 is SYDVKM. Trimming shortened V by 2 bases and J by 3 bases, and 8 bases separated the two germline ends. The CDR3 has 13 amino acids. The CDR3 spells CASSLDTFYEQYF. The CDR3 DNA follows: TGTGCCAGCAGTTTAGACACCTTCTACGAGCAGTACTTC.

The CDR3 is CASSVQVNTEAFF. In DNA, the CDR3 is TGTGCCAGCAGCGTCCAGGTAAACACTGAAGCTTTCTTT. The rearrangement uses TRBV9 and TRBJ1-1; D is uncertain. Germline V gene sequence: CDR1 SGDLS, CDR2 YYNGEE. The CDR3 has 13 residues. Trimming removed 2 bases from V and 2 bases from J, with 7 bases in between.

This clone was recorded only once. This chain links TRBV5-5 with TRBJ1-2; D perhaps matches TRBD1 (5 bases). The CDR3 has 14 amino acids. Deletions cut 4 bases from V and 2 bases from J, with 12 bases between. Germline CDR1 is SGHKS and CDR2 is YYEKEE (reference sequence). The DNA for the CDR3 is TGTGCCAGCAGCGCCCGGGGGGTAAACTATGGCTACACCTTC. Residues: CASSARGVNYGYTF.

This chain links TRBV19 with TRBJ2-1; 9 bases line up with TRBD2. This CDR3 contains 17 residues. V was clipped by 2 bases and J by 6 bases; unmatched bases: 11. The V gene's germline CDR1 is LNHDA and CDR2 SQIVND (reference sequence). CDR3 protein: CASSIREAGGPGNEQFF. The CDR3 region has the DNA TGTGCCAGTAGTATACGAGAGGCGGGGGGGCCAGGCAATGAGCAGTTCTTC.

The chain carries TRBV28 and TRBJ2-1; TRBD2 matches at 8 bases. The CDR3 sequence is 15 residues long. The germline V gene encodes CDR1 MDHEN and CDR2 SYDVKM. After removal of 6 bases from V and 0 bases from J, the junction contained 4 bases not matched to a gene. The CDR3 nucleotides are TGTGCCAGCAGCCCGAGCGGGGGCTCCTACAATGAGCAGTTCTTC. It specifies CASSPSGGSYNEQFF.

The CDR3 sequence is CASGRDSQFF. The DNA of the CDR3 is TGTGCCTCGGGCAGGGACTCACAGTTCTTC. The chain couples TRBV6-5 to TRBJ2-1; perhaps TRBD2 as D (6 bases). The CDR3 is 10 residues long. Germline values: CDR1 MNHEY, CDR2 SVGAGI. The V end lost 11 bases, the J end lost 13 bases, and 15 bases lay between the germline ends.

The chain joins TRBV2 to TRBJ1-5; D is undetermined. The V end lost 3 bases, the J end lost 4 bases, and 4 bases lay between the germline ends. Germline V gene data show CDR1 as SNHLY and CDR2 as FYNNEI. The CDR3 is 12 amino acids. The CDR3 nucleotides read TGTGCCAGCAGTGAGGCTAATCAGCCCCAGCATTTT. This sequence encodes CASSEANQPQHF.

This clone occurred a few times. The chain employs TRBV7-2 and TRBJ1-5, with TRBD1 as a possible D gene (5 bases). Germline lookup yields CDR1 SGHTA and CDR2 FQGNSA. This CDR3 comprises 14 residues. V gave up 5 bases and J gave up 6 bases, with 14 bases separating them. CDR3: CASSRTRGTQPQHF. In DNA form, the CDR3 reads TGTGCCAGCAGCCGGACTAGAGGGACTCAGCCCCAGCATTTT.

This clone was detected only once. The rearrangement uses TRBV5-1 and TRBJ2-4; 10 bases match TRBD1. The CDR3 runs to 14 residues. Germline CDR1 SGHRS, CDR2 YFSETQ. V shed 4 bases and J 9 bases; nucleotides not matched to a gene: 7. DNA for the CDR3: TGCGCCAGCAGCCCCGGACAGGGGGTAGGCATTCAGTACTTC. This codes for CASSPGQGVGIQYF. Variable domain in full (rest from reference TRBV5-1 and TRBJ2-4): KAGVTQTPRYLIKTRGQQVTLSCSPISGHRSVSWYQQTPGQGLQFLFEYFSETQRNKGNFPGRFSGRQFSNSRSEMNVSTLELGDSALYLCASSPGQGVGIQYFGAGTRLSVL.